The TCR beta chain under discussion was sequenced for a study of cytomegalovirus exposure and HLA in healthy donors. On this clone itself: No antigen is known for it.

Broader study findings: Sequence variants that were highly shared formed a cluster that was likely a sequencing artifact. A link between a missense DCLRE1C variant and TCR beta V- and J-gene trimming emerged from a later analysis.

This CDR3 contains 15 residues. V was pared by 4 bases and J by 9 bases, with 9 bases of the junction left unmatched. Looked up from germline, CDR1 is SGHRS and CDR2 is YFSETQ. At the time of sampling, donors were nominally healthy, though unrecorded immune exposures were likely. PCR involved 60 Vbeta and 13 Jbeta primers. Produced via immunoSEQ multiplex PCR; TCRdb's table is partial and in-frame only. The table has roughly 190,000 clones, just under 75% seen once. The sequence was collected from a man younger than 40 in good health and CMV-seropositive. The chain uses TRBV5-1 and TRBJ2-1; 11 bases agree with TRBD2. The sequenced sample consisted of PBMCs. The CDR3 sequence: CASSPISGGAGEQFF. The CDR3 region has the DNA TGCGCCAGCAGCCCGATTAGCGGGGGGGCCGGTGAGCAGTTCTTC.